Given below is one T cell receptor (beta chain) in context. Its antigen remains unidentified. Per the germline V gene, CDR1 is MNHNS and CDR2 is SASEGT. The CDR3 runs to 14 residues. Trimming took 8 bases from V and 8 from J; bases not matched to a gene: 8. The record originates from a study of glioma-infiltrating T cells. TCR alpha and beta CDR3 regions were amplified from RNA using iRepertoire nested multiplex PCR. Tissue mRNA or PBMC total RNA, about 95-450 ng, went into one-step reverse transcription and amplification. In TCRdb, the multiplex PCR reads were re-called with MiXCR into one record per CDR3 protein. Among some 180,000 distinct CDR3 sequences, over 25% were seen once, and the ten largest hold 20%. Study-level findings and limits: CDR3 overlap between tissue and blood was very small. Tissue-blood divergence was below expectation in non-neoplastic patients, above in gliomas.

Sequenced sample: glioma tissue, nonneoplastic brain tissue, or PBMCs (not recorded which). This chain links TRBV6-1 with TRBJ2-1; 11 bases align to TRBD2. The clonotype was recovered from a human donor with low-grade glioma or glioblastoma, undergoing nonglioma brain surgery, or in good health (not recorded which). CDR3 in DNA: TGTGCCAGCCACCCGACTAGCGGGAAGTATGAGCAGTTCTTC. Translating it yields CASHPTSGKYEQFF.